This passage covers 18 T cell receptor beta chains from one sample sequenced in a study of cytomegalovirus exposure and HLA in healthy donors. PCR involved 60 Vbeta and 13 Jbeta primers. TCRdb keeps only in-frame clones here, not all; method: immunoSEQ multiplex PCR. The data show 130,000 to 150,000 clones, over 80% seen once. Sequenced material: PBMCs. These receptors came from a woman in her twenties or thirties in good health and CMV-seronegative.

CDR3 region: CASSLSPFRTSGRASSYEQYF. The CDR3 DNA reads as TGTGCCAGCAGCTTAAGCCCCTTTAGGACTAGCGGGAGGGCAAGCTCCTACGAGCAGTACTTC. The chain couples TRBV13 to TRBJ2-7; 15 bases align to TRBD2. This CDR3 spans 21 amino acids. V lost 2 bases to trimming and J lost 0 bases; unmatched junction nucleotides: 14. The germline V gene encodes CDR1 PRHDT and CDR2 FYEKMQ (reference sequence). Drawing the rest from reference TRBV13 and TRBJ2-7, the complete variable domain is AAGVIQSPRHLIKEKRETATLKCYPIPRHDTVYWYQQGPGQDPQFLISFYEKMQSDKGSIPDRFSAQQFSDYHSELNMSSLELGDSALYFCASSLSPFRTSGRASSYEQYFGPGTRLTVT.

In the case of this clone: A read error may produce the germline difference seen at one junction end. This sequence joins TRBV7-2 and TRBJ2-5; D possibly corresponds to TRBD2 (5 bases). This CDR3 is 14 amino acids long. Germline V gives CDR1 SGHTA, CDR2 FQGNSA. CDR3 region: CASSLVGAQGTQYF. The CDR3 bases are TGTGCCAGCAGCTTAGTGGGAGCCCAAGGGACCCAGTACTTC.

Notes on this clone: At one of its ends the junction is not consistent with the germline gene, which may arise from a read error. This sequence joins TRBV6-4 and TRBJ2-3; D is possibly TRBD1 (8 bases). Per germline, CDR1 MRHNA and CDR2 SNTAGT. This CDR3 contains 13 residues. CDR3 sequence reads: CASTAGGGSSPNF. Written as DNA, the CDR3 is TGTGCCAGCACCGCAGGGGGCGGGAGTTCTCCCAATTTT.

The CDR3: CASSQDRALRNEQFF. Written as DNA, the CDR3 is TGTGCCAGCAGCCAGGACAGGGCCCTTAGGAATGAGCAGTTCTTC. The gene calls are TRBV7-7 and TRBJ2-1, with 8 bases that match TRBD1. Losses at the gene ends were 5 bases for V and 7 bases for J; bases not matched to a gene: 10. This CDR3 has 15 residues. Germline loops: CDR1 SSHAT, CDR2 FNYEAQ (reference sequence).

The J gene is TRBJ2-7, the V gene TRBV6-1; 12 bases line up with TRBD1. V lost 4 bases, J lost 7 bases, and 8 bases stayed unmatched. The CDR3 loop spans 15 amino acids. The germline V gene encodes CDR1 MNHNS and CDR2 SASEGT. CDR3 residues: CASSVPGTGGFEQYF. In DNA form, the CDR3 reads TGTGCCAGCAGTGTCCCCGGGACAGGGGGCTTTGAGCAGTACTTC.

This chain uses TRBV18 with TRBJ2-2; a possible D gene is TRBD2 (5 bases). V shed 3 bases and J shed 6 bases, with 11 bases lying between them. This CDR3 spans 14 amino acids. CDR1 is KGHSH and CDR2 is LQKENI in the germline V gene. As DNA, the CDR3 is TGTGCCAGCTCACCTGGCGCGGGTCCCGGGGAGCTGTTTTTT. Its translation is CASSPGAGPGELFF.

The rearrangement joins TRBV6-1 to TRBJ1-2; perhaps TRBD1 as D (6 bases). The CDR3 spans 13 residues. The V end was cut by 4 bases, the J end by 5 bases, with 11 bases between. Germline V gene sequence: CDR1 MNHNS, CDR2 SASEGT. CDR3 bases: TGTGCCAGCAGTGTTAGGGGGTTGTATGGCTACACCTTC. As protein: CASSVRGLYGYTF.

This clone was detected once. The rearrangement joins TRBV15 to TRBJ1-1; tentative D call: TRBD1 (5 bases). The CDR3 extends over 18 amino acids. With 0 bases removed from V and 0 bases from J, the gap between germline ends came to 17 bases. Looked up from germline, CDR1 is LNHNV and CDR2 is YYDKDF (reference sequence). CDR3 amino acids: CATSRDFRQQQMNTEAFF. The CDR3 DNA reads as TGTGCCACCAGCAGAGATTTCAGACAGCAACAGATGAACACTGAAGCTTTCTTT. The whole variable domain, filled in from reference TRBV15 and TRBJ1-1, reads DAMVIQNPRYQVTQFGKPVTLSCSQTLNHNVMYWYQQKSSQAPKLLFHYYDKDFNNEADTPDNFQSRRPNTSFCFLDIRSPGLGDTAMYLCATSRDFRQQQMNTEAFFGQGTRLTVV.

Comments on this clone: One junction end does not reproduce the germline sequence, and a read error may be involved. This sequence joins TRBV7-9 and TRBJ1-1, with 7 bases identical to TRBD1. The CDR3 loop spans 17 amino acids. CDR1 is SEHNR and CDR2 is FQNEAQ in the germline V gene (reference sequence). The CDR3 spells CSSSLVGQGGMNTEAFF. CDR3 coding DNA: TGTTCCAGCAGCTTAGTTGGCCAGGGGGGCATGAACACTGAAGCTTTCTTT.

This chain connects TRBV7-3 to TRBJ2-3; tentatively, D is TRBD2 (5 bases). CDR1 is SGHTA and CDR2 is FQGTGA in the germline V gene. The CDR3 runs 14 residues. V was shortened by 5 bases and J by 6 bases, with 15 bases between the two germline ends. CDR3 sequence reads: CASSPSGARDTQYF. The CDR3 DNA follows: TGTGCCAGCAGCCCAAGCGGAGCAAGGGATACGCAGTATTTT.

The genes are TRBV2 and TRBJ2-3, with TRBD2 identical over 10 bases. V shed 4 bases, J shed 1 base, and the junction held 5 bases outside the gene matches. The CDR3 spans 16 residues. Germline CDR1 reads SNHLY; CDR2 reads FYNNEI. CDR3 region: CASSVLTSGGTDTQYF. In DNA, the CDR3 is TGTGCCAGCAGTGTCTTAACTAGCGGGGGCACAGATACGCAGTATTTT. Using reference TRBV2 and TRBJ2-3 for the parts outside the CDR3, the full variable domain is EPEVTQTPSHQVTQMGQEVILRCVPISNHLYFYWYRQILGQKVEFLVSFYNNEISEKSEIFDDQFSVERPDGSNFTLKIRSTKLEDSAMYFCASSVLTSGGTDTQYFGPGTRLTVL.

The sample holds a few counts of this clone. The chain uses TRBV5-1 and TRBJ1-4, with TRBD1 matching 9 bases. Germline V gives CDR1 SGHRS, CDR2 YFSETQ. Trimming at V came to 3 bases and at J to 7 bases, leaving 4 bases not matched to a gene. This CDR3 region has 14 residues. The DNA for the CDR3 is TGCGCCAGCAGCTCGGGGACAGGGAGTGAAAAACTGTTTTTT. Protein product: CASSSGTGSEKLFF.

This chain links TRBV29-1 with TRBJ2-7; 14 nucleotides align to TRBD2. The CDR3 has 17 residues. CDR1 and CDR2 (germline): SQVTM, ANQGSEA. The junction had 8 bases not matched to a gene; V was cut back by 0 bases and J by 4 bases. The CDR3 region has the DNA TGCAGCGTTGAAGATCTCGGGACTAGCGGGAGAGATTACGAGCAGTACTTC. Translation gives CSVEDLGTSGRDYEQYF.

The chain combines TRBV7-6 with TRBJ2-3; TRBD2 aligns across 7 bases. CDR1 and CDR2 from the germline V gene are SGHVS and FNYEAQ. This CDR3 region has 15 residues. Trimming took 1 base from V and 4 from J; bases not matched to a gene: 5. CDR3 sequence reads: CASSLVGTTPDTQYF. CDR3 bases: TGTGCCAGCAGCTTAGTCGGGACTACCCCAGATACGCAGTATTTT. Combining the CDR3 with reference TRBV7-6 and TRBJ2-3 gives the whole variable domain GAGVSQSPRYKVTKRGQDVALRCDPISGHVSLYWYRQALGQGPEFLTYFNYEAQQDKSGLPNDRFSAERPEGSISTLTIQRTEQRDSAMYRCASSLVGTTPDTQYFGPGTRLTVL.

The rearrangement uses TRBV5-5 and TRBJ2-7, with a tentative D call TRBD1 (8 bases). Trimming removed 4 bases from V and 5 bases from J, with 16 bases in between. Germline loops: CDR1 SGHKS, CDR2 YYEKEE (reference sequence). The length of the CDR3 is 14 residues. CDR3 DNA: TGTGCCAGCAGCCCGGACAGGGCGGGGGACGAGCAGTACTTC. As protein: CASSPDRAGDEQYF.

This clone was found once. DNA of the CDR3: TGTGCCAGCAGTTCCCGACGGAGCTCCTACGAGCAGTACTTC. Translation: CASSSRRSSYEQYF. The rearrangement uses TRBV27 and TRBJ2-5; no firm D call. TRBJ2-7 explains the end of the DNA better; the J call may be wrong. The CDR3 is made up of 14 amino acids. The germline CDR1 and CDR2 sequences are MNHEY and SMNVEV (reference sequence).

This clone was detected a few times. The V call is TRBV4-2, the J call TRBJ2-1; tentatively, D is TRBD1 (7 bases). Deletions cut 0 bases from V and 5 bases from J, with 17 bases between. Per the germline V gene, CDR1 is LGHNA and CDR2 is YNFKEQ. The CDR3 has 17 amino acids. The CDR3: CASSQESPGRGDNEQFF. CDR3 nucleotide sequence: TGTGCCAGCAGCCAAGAATCCCCAGGCAGGGGGGACAATGAGCAGTTCTTC.

This rearrangement joins TRBV5-6 to TRBJ2-3; 11 bases line up with TRBD2. Trimming at V came to 4 bases and at J to 3 bases, leaving 4 bases not matched to a gene. Germline V gene lookup returns CDR1 SGHDT and CDR2 YYEEEE. This CDR3 is 15 amino acids long. CDR3 residues: CASSTSGSGTDTQYF. In nucleotides, the CDR3 is TGTGCCAGCAGCACTAGCGGGAGTGGTACAGATACGCAGTATTTT.